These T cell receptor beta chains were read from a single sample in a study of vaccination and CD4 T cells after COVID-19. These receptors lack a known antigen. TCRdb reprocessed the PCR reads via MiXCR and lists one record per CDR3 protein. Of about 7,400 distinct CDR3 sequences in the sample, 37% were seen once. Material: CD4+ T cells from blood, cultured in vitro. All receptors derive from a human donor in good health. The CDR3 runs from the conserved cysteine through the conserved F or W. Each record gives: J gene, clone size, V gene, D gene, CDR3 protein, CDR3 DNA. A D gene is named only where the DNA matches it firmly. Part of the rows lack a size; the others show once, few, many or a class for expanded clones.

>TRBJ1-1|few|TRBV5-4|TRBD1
CASSPDRDTEAFF
TGTGCCAGCAGCCCGGACAGGGACACTGAAGCTTTCTTT
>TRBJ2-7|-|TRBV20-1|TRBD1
CSAPGQTNYEQYF
TGCAGTGCTCCGGGACAGACGAATTACGAGCAGTACTTC
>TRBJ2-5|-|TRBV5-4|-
CASSLQGDETQYF
TGTGCCAGCAGCCTACAGGGAGACGAGACCCAGTACTTC
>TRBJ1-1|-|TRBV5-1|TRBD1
CASSEWTGNTEAFF
TGCGCCAGCAGCGAGTGGACAGGGAATACTGAAGCTTTCTTT
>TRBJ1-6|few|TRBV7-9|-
CASSLGRGKNSPLHF
TGTGCCAGCAGCTTGGGCAGGGGCAAAAATTCACCCCTCCACTTT
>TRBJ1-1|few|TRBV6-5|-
CASSSTDLEAFF
TGTGCCAGCAGTTCCACCGACCTCGAAGCTTTCTTT
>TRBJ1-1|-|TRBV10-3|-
CAIREEGTEAFF
TGTGCCATCAGGGAGGAGGGAACTGAAGCTTTCTTT
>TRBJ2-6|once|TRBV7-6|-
CAFLDAGANVLTF
TGTGCCTTTCTAGACGCTGGGGCCAACGTCCTGACTTTC
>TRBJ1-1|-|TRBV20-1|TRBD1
CSAAGFRDRGPEAFF
TGCAGTGCCGCGGGATTCAGGGACAGGGGACCAGAAGCTTTCTTT
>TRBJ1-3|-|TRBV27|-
CASSFRGGSGNTIYF
TGTGCCAGCAGTTTCCGGGGCGGTTCTGGAAACACCATATATTTT
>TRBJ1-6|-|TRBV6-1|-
CASTGYNSPNSPLHF
TGTGCCAGCACCGGTTACAACAGTCCTAATTCACCCCTCCACTTT